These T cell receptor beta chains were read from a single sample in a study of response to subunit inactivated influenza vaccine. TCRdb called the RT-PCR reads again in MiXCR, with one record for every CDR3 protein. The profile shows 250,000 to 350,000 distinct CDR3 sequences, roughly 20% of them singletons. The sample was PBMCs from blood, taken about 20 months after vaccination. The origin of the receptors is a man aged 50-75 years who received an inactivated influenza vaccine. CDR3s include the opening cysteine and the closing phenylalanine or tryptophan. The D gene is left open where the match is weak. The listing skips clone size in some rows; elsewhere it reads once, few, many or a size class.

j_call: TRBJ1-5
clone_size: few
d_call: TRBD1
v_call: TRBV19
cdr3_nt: TGTGCCAGCAACCGGGACAGGATCAATCAGCCCCAGCATTTT
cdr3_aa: CASNRDRINQPQHF

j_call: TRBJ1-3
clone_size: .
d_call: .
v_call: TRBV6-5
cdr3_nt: TGTGCCAGCCTAGCTTACTCTGGAAACACCATATATTTT
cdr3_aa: CASLAYSGNTIYF

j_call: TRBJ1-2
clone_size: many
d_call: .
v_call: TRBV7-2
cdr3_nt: TGTGCCAGCAGCTTAGCGCTGGAAGATGGCTACACCTTC
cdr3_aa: CASSLALEDGYTF

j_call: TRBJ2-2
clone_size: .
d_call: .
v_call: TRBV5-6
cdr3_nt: TGTGCCAGCAGCTCGTTAAGGGACGGGAACACCGGGGAGCTGTTTTTT
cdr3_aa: CASSSLRDGNTGELFF

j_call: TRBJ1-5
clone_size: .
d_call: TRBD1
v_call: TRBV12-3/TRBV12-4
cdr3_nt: TGTGCCAGCAGTTTTGGGCCTAGACAGGGTTTGGGCAATCAGCCCCAGCATTTT
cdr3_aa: CASSFGPRQGLGNQPQHF

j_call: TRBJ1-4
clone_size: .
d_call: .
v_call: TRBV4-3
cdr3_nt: TGCGCCAGCAGCCAAGATGCTTGGGATAATGAAAAACTGTTTTTT
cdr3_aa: CASSQDAWDNEKLFF

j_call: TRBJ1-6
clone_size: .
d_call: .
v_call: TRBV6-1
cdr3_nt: TGTGCCAGCAGTGAAGAGGGCTTTAGCTCCTATAATTCACCCCTCCACTTT
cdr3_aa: CASSEEGFSSYNSPLHF

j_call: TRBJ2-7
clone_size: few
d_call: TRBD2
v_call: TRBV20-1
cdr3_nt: TGCAGTGCTAGAGATTCAGCGGGAGGGCCCCTCGAGCAGTACTTC
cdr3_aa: CSARDSAGGPLEQYF

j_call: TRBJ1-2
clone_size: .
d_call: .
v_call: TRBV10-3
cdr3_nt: TGTGCCATCAGTGAGGGAAGGGAAAAGGGTGGCTACACCTTC
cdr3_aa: CAISEGREKGGYTF

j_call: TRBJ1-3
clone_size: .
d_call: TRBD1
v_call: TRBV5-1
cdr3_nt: TGCGCCAGCAGCTCTACGGGACAGGGGGCGCCTGGAAACACCATATATTTT
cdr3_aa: CASSSTGQGAPGNTIYF

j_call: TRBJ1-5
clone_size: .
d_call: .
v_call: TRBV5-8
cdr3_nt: TGTGCCAGCAGCTTTTCCCAGCCCCAGCATTTT
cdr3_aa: CASSFSQPQHF

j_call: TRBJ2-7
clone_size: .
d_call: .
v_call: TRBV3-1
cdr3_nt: TGTGCCAGCAGCCAGTGGTTCAACAGGTCAAGCTCCTACGAGCAGTACTTC
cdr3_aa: CASSQWFNRSSSYEQYF

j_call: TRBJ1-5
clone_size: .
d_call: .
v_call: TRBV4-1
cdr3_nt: TGCGCCAGCAGCCAGACAGAAAGCAATCAGCCCCAGCATTTT
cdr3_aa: CASSQTESNQPQHF

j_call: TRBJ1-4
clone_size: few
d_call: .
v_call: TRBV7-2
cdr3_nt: TGTGCCAGCAGCCGTTCGGCTAATGAAAAACTGTTTTTT
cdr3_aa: CASSRSANEKLFF

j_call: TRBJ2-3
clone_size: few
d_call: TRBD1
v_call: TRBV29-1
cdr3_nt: TGCAGCGTTGAAGTTTCCTGGACAGGGCTAGATACGCAGTATTTT
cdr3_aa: CSVEVSWTGLDTQYF

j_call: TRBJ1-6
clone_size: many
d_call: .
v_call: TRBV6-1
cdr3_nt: TGTGCCAGCAGTGAGACGAGAGGTCGTAATTCACCCCTCCACTTT
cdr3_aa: CASSETRGRNSPLHF

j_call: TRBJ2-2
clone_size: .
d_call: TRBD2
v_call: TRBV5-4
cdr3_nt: TGTGCCAGCAGCTTGGTGGTACTAGCGGGAGGGGCCGGGGAGCTGTTTTTT
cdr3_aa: CASSLVVLAGGAGELFF

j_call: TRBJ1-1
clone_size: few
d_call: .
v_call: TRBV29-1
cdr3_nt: TGCAGCGTTGAAGGGGGGCAGTACACTGAAGCTTTCTTT
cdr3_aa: CSVEGGQYTEAFF

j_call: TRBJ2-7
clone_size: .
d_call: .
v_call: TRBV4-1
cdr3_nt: TGCGCCAGCAGCCAAGGGGGGCGACCGTCCGGCGAGCAGTACTTC
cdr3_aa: CASSQGGRPSGEQYF

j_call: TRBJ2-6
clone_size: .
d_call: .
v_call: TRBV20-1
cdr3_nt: TGCAGTGCTAGAGATCGGTCCTTACAGGCGGGCCCTAGCTATGGGGCCAACGTCCTGACTTTC
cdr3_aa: CSARDRSLQAGPSYGANVLTF

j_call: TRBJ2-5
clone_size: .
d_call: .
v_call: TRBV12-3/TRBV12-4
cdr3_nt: TGTGCCAGCAGTTCCACCGGGACGGATCAAGAGACCCAGTACTTC
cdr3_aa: CASSSTGTDQETQYF

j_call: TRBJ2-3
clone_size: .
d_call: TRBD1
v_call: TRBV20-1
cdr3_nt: TGCAGTGCCCCTGGGACAGGGGGCACAGATACGCAGTATTTT
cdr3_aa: CSAPGTGGTDTQYF

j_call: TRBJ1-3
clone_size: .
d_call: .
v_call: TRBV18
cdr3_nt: TGTGCCAGCTCACCACCCGGGCAAGGCTCTGGAAACATCATATATTTT
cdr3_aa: CASSPPGQGSGNIIYF

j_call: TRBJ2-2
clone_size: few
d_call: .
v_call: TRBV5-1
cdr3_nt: TGCGCCAGCAGCTTCGACCGGCCCACCGGGGAGCTGTTTTTT
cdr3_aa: CASSFDRPTGELFF

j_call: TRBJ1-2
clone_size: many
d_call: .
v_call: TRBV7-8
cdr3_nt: TGTGCCAGCAGCTTAGTAAAAGGAGGCTATGGCTACACCTTC
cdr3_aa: CASSLVKGGYGYTF

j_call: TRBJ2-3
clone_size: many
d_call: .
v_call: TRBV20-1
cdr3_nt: TGCAGTGCTAGCGGGAGTTCTGATACGCAGTATTTT
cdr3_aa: CSASGSSDTQYF

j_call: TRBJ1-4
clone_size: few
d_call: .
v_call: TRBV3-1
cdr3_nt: TGTGCCAGCAGCCAAACGGACGGATTCAAACTGTTTTTT
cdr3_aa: CASSQTDGFKLFF

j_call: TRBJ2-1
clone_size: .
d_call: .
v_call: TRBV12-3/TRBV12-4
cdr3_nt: TGTGCCATCAGTTCCGCCGTGGGTTCCAGACAGAAATACAATGAGCAGTTCTTC
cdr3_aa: CAISSAVGSRQKYNEQFF

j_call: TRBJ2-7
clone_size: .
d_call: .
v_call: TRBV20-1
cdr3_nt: TGCAGTGCTAGAGATCCAGGGCTACTACGGCGTGGGTCTTACGAGCAGTACTTC
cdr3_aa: CSARDPGLLRRGSYEQYF

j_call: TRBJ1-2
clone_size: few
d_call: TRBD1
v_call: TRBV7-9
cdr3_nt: TGTGCCAGCAGCTTAGGCCGACAGGGTACCTATGGCTACACCTTC
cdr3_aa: CASSLGRQGTYGYTF

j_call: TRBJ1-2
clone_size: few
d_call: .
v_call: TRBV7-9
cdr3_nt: TGTGCCAGCAGCTTATCTCCGGGGAGTGACTATGGCTACACCTTC
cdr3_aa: CASSLSPGSDYGYTF

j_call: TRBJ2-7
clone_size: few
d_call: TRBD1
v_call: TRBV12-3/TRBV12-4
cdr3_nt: TGTGCCAGCAGTTCACAAGGGACAGGCTCCTACGAGCAGTACTTC
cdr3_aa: CASSSQGTGSYEQYF

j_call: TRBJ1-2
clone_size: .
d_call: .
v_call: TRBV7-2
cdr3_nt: TGTGCCAGCAGCTTAGCCCCTACAGGGCCCATTGATGGCTACACCTTC
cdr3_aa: CASSLAPTGPIDGYTF

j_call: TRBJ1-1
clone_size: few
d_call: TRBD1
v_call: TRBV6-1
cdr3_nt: TGTGCCAGCGGAATCAGGGGGAGATTGAACACTGAAGCTTTCTTT
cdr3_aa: CASGIRGRLNTEAFF

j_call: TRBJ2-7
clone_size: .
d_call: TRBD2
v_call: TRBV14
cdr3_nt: TGTGCCAGCAGCCTGACCTTCGGGACTAGCGGGAGGTCACCCTACGAGCAGTACTTC
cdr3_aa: CASSLTFGTSGRSPYEQYF

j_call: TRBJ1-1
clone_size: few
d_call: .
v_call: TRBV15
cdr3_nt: TGTGCCACCAGCGGAGGGGGGGGCACTGAAGCTTTCTTT
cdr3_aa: CATSGGGGTEAFF

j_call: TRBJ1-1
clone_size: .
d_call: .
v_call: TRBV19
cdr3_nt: TGTGCCAGTAGTCCCGAACGACAGCTTTCCGAAGCTTTCTTT
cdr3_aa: CASSPERQLSEAFF

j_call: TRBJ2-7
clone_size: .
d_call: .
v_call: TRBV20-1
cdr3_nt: TGCAGTGCTACTAGCGATCGCGAGCAGTACTTC
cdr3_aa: CSATSDREQYF

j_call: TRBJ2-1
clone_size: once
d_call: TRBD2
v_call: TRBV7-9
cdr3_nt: TGTGCCAGCAGCGGCCCGCTAGCGGGGATAAATGACGTGCAGTTCTTC
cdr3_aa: CASSGPLAGINDVQFF

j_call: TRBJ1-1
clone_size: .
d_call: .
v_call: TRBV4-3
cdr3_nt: TGCGCCAGCAGCCAAGAGACTGAACCCACTGAAGCTTTCTTT
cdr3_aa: CASSQETEPTEAFF

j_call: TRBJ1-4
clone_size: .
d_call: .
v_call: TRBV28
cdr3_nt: TGTGCCAGCAGTTTGGGGCAGGGTGTGCGGCCCTATGTGAGTGAAAAACTGTTTTTT
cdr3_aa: CASSLGQGVRPYVSEKLFF

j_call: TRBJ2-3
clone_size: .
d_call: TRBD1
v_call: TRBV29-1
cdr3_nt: TGCAGCGGGGGACAGAGGTTAGATACGCAGTATTTT
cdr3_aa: CSGGQRLDTQYF

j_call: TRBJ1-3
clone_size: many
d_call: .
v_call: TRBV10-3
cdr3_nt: TGTGCCATCACTGAAACCTCTGGAAACACCATATATTTT
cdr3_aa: CAITETSGNTIYF

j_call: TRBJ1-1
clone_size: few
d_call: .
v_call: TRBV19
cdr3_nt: TGTGCCAGTAGTATAGGAAGTGGCAGGGAGAACACTGAAGCTTTCTTT
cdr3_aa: CASSIGSGRENTEAFF

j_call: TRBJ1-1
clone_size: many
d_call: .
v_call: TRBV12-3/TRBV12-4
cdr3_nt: TGTGCCAGCAGTTTGTACGGGGGCACTGAAGCTTTCTTT
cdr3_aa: CASSLYGGTEAFF

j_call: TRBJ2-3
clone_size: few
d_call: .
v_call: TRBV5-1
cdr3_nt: TGCGCCAGCCGTCCTCTTCCGGGGGGCACAGATACGCAGTATTTT
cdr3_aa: CASRPLPGGTDTQYF

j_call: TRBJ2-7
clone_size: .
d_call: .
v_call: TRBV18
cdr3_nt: TGTGCCAGCTCACTGGAGGGGTTCGGCTACGAGCAGTACTTC
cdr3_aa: CASSLEGFGYEQYF

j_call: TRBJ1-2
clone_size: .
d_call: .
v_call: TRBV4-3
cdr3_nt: TGCGCCAGCAGCCAAGATCGGGCAGGGAGTTACTATGGCTACACCTTC
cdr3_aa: CASSQDRAGSYYGYTF

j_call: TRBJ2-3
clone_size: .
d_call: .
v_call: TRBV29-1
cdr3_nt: TGCAGCGTTGCGGCTAGCACAGATACGCAGTATTTT
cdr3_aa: CSVAASTDTQYF